The next 6 T cell receptor beta chains were all read from a single sample in a study of shared clonotypes between healthy human individuals. The data were produced by immunoSEQ multiplex PCR, yet TCRdb's version contains in-frame clones alone and is incomplete. This table holds about 1.1 million clones, around 78% found once. The sequencing sample was made of memory CD4+ T cells from PBMCs. Indicated subset: CD45RA-negative fraction. These receptors were collected from a man in his late teens or twenties in good health. Some clones in this sample may be carry-over from other donors' samples.

This clone appeared once. The V call is TRBV7-2, the J call TRBJ2-7, with D maybe TRBD2 (6 bases). The germline CDR1 and CDR2 sequences are SGHTA and FQGNSA. The CDR3 loop spans 16 amino acids. Trimming left V 1 base short and J 5 bases short, with 18 bases between. CDR3 DNA: TGTGCCAGCAGCTTAGTAGGGTCGGGAGATCGGCACGAGCAGTACTTC. As protein: CASSLVGSGDRHEQYF. Looking up the rest from reference TRBV7-2 and TRBJ2-7 gives the full variable domain: GAGVSQSPSNKVTEKGKDVELRCDPISGHTALYWYRQSLGQGLEFLIYFQGNSAPDKSGLPSDRFSAERTGGSVSTLTIQRTQQEDSAVYLCASSLVGSGDRHEQYFGPGTRLTVT.

The chain couples TRBV29-1 to TRBJ2-7, with D uncertain. CDR1 is SQVTM and CDR2 is ANQGSEA in the germline V gene. V lost 6 bases to trimming and J lost 2 bases, with 20 bases between them. This CDR3 contains 15 residues. The CDR3 DNA reads as TGCAGCGTCGGCGCCCCGGACGGACGTACCTACGAGCAGTACTTC. Protein product: CSVGAPDGRTYEQYF.

J is TRBJ1-5 and V is TRBV28; TRBD1 is a possible D gene (5 bases). The CDR3 extends over 15 amino acids. The ends were cut back, 3 bases at V and 9 bases at J, with 18 bases in the middle. Germline CDR1 reads MDHEN; CDR2 reads SYDVKM. DNA for the CDR3: TGTGCCAGCAGTTTTGTGGTCGACAGTACCCCGCCCCAGCATTTT. Amino acids: CASSFVVDSTPPQHF.

This chain connects TRBV6-1 to TRBJ2-1; D may be TRBD2 (6 bases). The CDR3 totals 14 residues. The V end lost 7 bases, the J end lost 0 bases, and 10 bases lay between the germline ends. The germline V gene encodes CDR1 MNHNS and CDR2 SASEGT. The CDR3 spells CASTAGTSYNEQFF. In DNA, the CDR3 is TGTGCCAGCACGGCGGGGACCTCCTACAATGAGCAGTTCTTC.

A few counts support this clone. The chain joins TRBV7-9 to TRBJ2-7, with 10 bases lining up with TRBD1. The V gene's germline CDR1 is SEHNR and CDR2 FQNEAQ (reference sequence). The CDR3 totals 16 residues. With 5 bases clipped from V and 1 base from J, the junction kept 8 bases outside the gene matches. This chain's CDR3 is CASSPSGGQGSYEQYF. Here the CDR3 DNA reads TGTGCCAGCAGCCCCTCAGGGGGACAGGGGTCCTACGAGCAGTACTTC.

The chain carries TRBV19 and TRBJ1-2; 10 positions agree with TRBD1. This CDR3 has 15 residues. From germline, CDR1 is LNHDA and CDR2 SQIVND (reference sequence). Trimming at V came to 3 bases and at J to 7 bases, leaving 8 bases not matched to a gene. CDR3 sequence reads: CASSIQWTGGAGYTF. CDR3 coding DNA: TGTGCCAGTAGTATTCAATGGACAGGGGGAGCTGGCTACACCTTC.